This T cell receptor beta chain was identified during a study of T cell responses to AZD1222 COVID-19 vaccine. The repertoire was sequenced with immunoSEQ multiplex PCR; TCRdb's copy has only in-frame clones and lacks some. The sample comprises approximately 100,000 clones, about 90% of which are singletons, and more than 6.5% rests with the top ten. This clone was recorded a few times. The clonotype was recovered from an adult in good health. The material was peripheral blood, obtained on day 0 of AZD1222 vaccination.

CDR3 protein: CASKEGAGELFF. The CDR3 bases are TGTGCCAGCAAGGAGGGCGCCGGGGAGCTGTTTTTT. V and J are TRBV5-5 and TRBJ2-2; TRBD2 might be the D (6 bases). The V end was cut by 6 bases, the J end by 6 bases, with 9 bases between. The CDR3 extends over 12 amino acids. Germline V gene data show CDR1 as SGHKS and CDR2 as YYEKEE (reference sequence).